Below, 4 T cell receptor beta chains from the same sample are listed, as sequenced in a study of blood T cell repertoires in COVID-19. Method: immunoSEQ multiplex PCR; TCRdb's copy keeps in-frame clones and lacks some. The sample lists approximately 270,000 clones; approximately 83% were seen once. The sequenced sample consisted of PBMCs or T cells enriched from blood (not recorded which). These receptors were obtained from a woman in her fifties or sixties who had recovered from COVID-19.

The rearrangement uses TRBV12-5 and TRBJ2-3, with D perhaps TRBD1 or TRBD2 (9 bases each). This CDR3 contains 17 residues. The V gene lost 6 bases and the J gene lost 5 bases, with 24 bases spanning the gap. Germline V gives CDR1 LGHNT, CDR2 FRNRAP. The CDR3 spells CASGPGQGSGRRDTQYF. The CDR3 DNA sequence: TGTGCTAGTGGGCCGGGACAGGGTAGCGGGAGACGAGATACGCAGTATTTT.

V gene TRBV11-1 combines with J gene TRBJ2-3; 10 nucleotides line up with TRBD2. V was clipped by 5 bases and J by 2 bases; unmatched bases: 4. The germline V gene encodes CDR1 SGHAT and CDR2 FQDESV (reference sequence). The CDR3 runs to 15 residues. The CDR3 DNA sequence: TGTGCCAGCAGCATCACTAGCGGGGCCACAGATACGCAGTATTTT. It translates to CASSITSGATDTQYF.

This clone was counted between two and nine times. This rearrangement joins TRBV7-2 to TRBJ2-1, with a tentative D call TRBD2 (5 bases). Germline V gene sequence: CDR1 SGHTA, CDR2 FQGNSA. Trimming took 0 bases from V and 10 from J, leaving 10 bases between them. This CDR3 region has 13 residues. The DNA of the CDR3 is TGTGCCAGCAGCTTAGCCCGGGAAGTCGAGCAGTTCTTC. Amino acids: CASSLAREVEQFF.

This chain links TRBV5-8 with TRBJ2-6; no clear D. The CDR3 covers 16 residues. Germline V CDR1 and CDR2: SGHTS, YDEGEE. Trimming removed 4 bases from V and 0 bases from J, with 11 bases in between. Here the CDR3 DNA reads TGTGCCAGCAGCGACGGGTTGAGCTCTGGGGCCAACGTCCTGACTTTC. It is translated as CASSDGLSSGANVLTF.